This T cell receptor (beta chain) was retrieved from a study of cytomegalovirus exposure and HLA in healthy donors. Whole-study findings and limits: Productive status was seen about 87% or about 30% of the time for most TCR beta V segments in an earlier analysis. The authors reported that TCR beta sequences could predict HLA-A and HLA-B alleles. These predictions were accurate for most subjects in the first cohort. The authors assumed roughly uniform sequencing depth across donors for presence/absence analyses.

The V end lost 4 bases, the J end lost 1 base, and 13 bases lay between the germline ends. The germline CDR1 and CDR2 sequences are SGDLS and YYNGEE. The CDR3 contains 15 residues. Primers: 60 Vbeta forward and 13 Jbeta reverse. Generated by immunoSEQ multiplex PCR, the TCRdb table keeps only in-frame clones and is missing some. The table has about 180,000 clones, around 70% seen once. In regard to this clone: No antigen is known for it.

The TCR originated in a male donor in good health and CMV-seronegative. The sequencing sample was made of PBMCs. The chain recombines TRBV9 with TRBJ2-3, with D maybe TRBD2 (5 bases). CDR3 loop: CASSPRGFGTDTQYF. The CDR3, as DNA: TGTGCCAGCAGCCCTCGGGGTTTTGGCACAGATACGCAGTATTTT.